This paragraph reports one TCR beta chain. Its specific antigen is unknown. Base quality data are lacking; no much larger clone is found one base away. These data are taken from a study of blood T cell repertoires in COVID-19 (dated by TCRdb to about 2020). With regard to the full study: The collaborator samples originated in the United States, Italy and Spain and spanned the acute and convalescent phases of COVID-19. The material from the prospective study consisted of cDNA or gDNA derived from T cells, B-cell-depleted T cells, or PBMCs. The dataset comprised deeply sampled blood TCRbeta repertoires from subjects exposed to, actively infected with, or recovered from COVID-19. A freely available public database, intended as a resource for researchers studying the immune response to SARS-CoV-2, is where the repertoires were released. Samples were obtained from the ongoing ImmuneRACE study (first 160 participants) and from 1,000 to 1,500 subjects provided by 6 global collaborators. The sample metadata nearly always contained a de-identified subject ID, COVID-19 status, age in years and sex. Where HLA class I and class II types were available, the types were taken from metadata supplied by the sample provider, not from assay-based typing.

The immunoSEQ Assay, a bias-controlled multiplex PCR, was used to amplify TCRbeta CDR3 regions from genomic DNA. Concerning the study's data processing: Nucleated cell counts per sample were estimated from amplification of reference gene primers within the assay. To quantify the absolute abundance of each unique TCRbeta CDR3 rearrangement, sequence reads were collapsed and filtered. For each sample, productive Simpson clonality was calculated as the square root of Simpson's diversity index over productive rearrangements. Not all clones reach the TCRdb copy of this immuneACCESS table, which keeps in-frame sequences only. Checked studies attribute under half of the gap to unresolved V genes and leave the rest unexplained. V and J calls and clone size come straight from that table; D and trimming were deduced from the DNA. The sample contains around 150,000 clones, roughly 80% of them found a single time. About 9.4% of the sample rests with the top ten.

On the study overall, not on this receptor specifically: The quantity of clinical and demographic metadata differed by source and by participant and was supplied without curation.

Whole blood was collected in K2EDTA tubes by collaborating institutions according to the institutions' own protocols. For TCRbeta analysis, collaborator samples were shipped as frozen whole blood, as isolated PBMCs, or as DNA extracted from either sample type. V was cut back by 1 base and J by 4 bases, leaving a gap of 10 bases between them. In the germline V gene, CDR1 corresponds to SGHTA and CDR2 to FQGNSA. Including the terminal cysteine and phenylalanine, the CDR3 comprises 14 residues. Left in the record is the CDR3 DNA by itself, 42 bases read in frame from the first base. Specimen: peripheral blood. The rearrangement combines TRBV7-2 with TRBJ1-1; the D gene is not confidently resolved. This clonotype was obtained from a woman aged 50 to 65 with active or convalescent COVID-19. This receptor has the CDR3 CASSLVRASTEAFF. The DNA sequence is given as TGTGCCAGCAGCTTAGTGAGGGCGTCCACTGAAGCTTTCTTT.